Listed here is a single T cell receptor (beta chain). The V gene's germline CDR1 is MDHEN and CDR2 SYDVKM. The CDR3 contains 13 residues. Trimming took off 7 bases at V and 3 bases at J, with 12 bases between the two ends. Data came from immunoSEQ multiplex PCR; TCRdb stores just in-frame clones and leaves some out. The sample has approximately 40,000 clones, 87% seen once. The data belong to a study of blood T cell repertoires in COVID-19. What was sequenced was peripheral blood. The genes are TRBV28 and TRBJ1-2; D gene uncertain. This clonotype was obtained from a middle-aged man with COVID-19, enrolled during active disease. CDR3 nucleotide sequence: TGTGCCAGCATGGCGGGAGAACACTATGGCTACACCTTC. Translating gives CASMAGEHYGYTF.